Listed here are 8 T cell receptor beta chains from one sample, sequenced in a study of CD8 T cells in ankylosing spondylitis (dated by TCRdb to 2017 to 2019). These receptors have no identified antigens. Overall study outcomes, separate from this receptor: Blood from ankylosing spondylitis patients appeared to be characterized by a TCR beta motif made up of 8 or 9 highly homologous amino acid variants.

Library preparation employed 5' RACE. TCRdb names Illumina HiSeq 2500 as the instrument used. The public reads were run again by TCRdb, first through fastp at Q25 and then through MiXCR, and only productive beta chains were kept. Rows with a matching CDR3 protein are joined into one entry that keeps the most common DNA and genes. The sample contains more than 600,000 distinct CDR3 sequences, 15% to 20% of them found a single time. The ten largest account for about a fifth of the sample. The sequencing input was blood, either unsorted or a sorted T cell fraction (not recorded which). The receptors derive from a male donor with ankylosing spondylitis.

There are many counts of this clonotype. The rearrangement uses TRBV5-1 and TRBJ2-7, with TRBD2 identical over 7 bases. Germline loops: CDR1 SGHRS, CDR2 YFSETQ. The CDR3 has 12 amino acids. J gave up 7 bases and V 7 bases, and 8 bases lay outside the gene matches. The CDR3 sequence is CASRAGDGEQYF. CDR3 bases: TGCGCCAGCCGGGCGGGAGACGGGGAGCAGTACTTC.

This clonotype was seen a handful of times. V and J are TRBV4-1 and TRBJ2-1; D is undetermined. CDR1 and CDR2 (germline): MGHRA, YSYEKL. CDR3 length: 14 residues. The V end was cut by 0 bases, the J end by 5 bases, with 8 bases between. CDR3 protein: CASSQDDQNNEQFF. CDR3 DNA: TGCGCCAGCAGCCAAGATGACCAGAACAATGAGCAGTTCTTC.

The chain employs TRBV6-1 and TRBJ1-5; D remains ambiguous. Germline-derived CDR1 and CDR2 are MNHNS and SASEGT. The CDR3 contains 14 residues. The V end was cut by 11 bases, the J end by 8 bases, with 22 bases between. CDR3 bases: TGTGCCTCCACCAAGGCCTCTCCGCTGGAGCCCCAGCATTTT. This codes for CASTKASPLEPQHF.

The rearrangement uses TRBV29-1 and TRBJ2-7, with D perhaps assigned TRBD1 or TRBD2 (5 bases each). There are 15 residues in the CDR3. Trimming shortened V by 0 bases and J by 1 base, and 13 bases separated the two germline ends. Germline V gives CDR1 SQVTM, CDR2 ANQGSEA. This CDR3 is CSVEDTRDASYEQYF. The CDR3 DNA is TGCAGCGTTGAAGATACCCGGGACGCTTCCTACGAGCAGTACTTC.

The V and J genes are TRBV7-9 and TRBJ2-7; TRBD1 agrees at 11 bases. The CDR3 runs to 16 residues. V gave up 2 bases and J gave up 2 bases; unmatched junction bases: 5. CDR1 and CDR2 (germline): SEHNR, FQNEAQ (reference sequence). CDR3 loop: CASSLSPGQGAYEQYF. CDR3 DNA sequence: TGTGCCAGCAGCTTAAGTCCGGGACAGGGGGCCTACGAGCAGTACTTC.

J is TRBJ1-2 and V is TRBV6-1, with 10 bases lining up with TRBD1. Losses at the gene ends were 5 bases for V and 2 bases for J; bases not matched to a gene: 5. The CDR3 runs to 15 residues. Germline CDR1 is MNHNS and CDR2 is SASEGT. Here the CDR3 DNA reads TGTGCCAGCAGTCCCTGGGGACAGGGGAACTATGGCTACACCTTC. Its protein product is CASSPWGQGNYGYTF.

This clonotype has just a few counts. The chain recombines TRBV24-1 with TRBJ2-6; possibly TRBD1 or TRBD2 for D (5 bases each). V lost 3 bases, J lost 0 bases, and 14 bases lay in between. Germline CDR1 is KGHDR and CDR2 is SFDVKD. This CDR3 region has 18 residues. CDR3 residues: CATSDPSGADSGANVLTF. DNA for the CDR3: TGTGCCACCAGTGATCCCTCCGGGGCCGACTCTGGGGCCAACGTCCTGACTTTC.

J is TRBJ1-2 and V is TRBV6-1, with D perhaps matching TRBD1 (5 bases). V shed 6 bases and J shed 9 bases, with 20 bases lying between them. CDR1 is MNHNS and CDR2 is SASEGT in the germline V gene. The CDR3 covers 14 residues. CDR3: CASRTEGFGSSYTF. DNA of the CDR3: TGTGCCAGCAGAACCGAGGGGTTCGGTAGTAGCTACACCTTC.